The 12 T cell receptor beta chains below were found in one sample sequenced in a study of early T cells in non-severe SARS-CoV-2 infection. TCRdb re-called the 5' RACE reads with MiXCR, one entry per CDR3 protein. The sample lists 56,000 or so distinct CDR3 sequences, under 12% occurring once. The sample comprised whole blood. These receptors originate from an adult who was a healthcare worker with PCR-confirmed SARS-CoV-2 infection or an uninfected control (not recorded which).

This clonotype was seen ten or more times. J is TRBJ2-7 and V is TRBV7-2; D tentatively reads TRBD1 or TRBD2 (5 bases each). The germline V gene encodes CDR1 SGHTA and CDR2 FQGNSA. Trimming removed 1 base from V and 3 bases from J, with 16 bases in between. There are 16 residues in the CDR3. In DNA, the CDR3 is TGTGCCAGCAGCTTAGTCGGGGTAGGGGCTTACTACGAGCAGTACTTC. As protein: CASSLVGVGAYYEQYF.

This clonotype was counted between two and nine times. The J gene is TRBJ2-5, the V gene TRBV9; D possibly corresponds to TRBD1 (5 bases). V lost 1 base and J lost 0, with 16 bases in between. Germline V gives CDR1 SGDLS, CDR2 YYNGEE. There are 17 residues in the CDR3. The CDR3 is CASSVSVTTGDQETQYF. The CDR3, as DNA: TGTGCCAGCAGCGTATCCGTTACAACAGGAGACCAAGAGACCCAGTACTTC. The full variable domain, in which reference TRBV9 and TRBJ2-5 provide the parts outside the CDR3, is DSGVTQTPKHLITATGQRVTLRCSPRSGDLSVYWYQQSLDQGLQFLIQYYNGEERAKGNILERFSAQQFPDLHSELNLSSLELGDSALYFCASSVSVTTGDQETQYFGPGTRLLVL.

J is TRBJ1-1 and V is TRBV7-9, with D perhaps TRBD1 (6 bases). The CDR3 is made up of 13 amino acids. Per the germline V gene, CDR1 is SEHNR and CDR2 is FQNEAQ (reference sequence). V dropped 2 bases and J dropped 4 bases, with 8 bases sitting between them. The CDR3 is CASSLQGITEAFF. The CDR3 region has the DNA TGTGCCAGCAGCTTACAGGGGATCACTGAAGCTTTCTTT.

This clonotype was observed many times. The chain has TRBV7-2 and TRBJ2-2, with D perhaps TRBD2 (6 bases). The CDR3 length is 13 residues. Germline CDR1 SGHTA, CDR2 FQGNSA. The V gene lost 5 bases and the J gene lost 7 bases, with 11 bases spanning the gap. CDR3 residues: CASSHGGGGELFF. CDR3 sequence (DNA): TGTGCCAGCAGCCACGGGGGAGGCGGGGAGCTGTTTTTT.

This clonotype was seen more than once but under ten times. The chain recombines TRBV11-2 with TRBJ2-2, with unresolved D. This CDR3 is 15 amino acids long. V lost 3 bases and J lost 7, with 15 bases in between. Germline V CDR1 and CDR2: SGHAT, FQNNGV. The CDR3 DNA reads TGTGCCAGCAGCTTGCTGACCGGATCTCACGGGGAGCTGTTTTTT. This sequence encodes CASSLLTGSHGELFF.

The chain is built from TRBV24-1 and TRBJ2-3; a possible D gene is TRBD2 (5 bases). With 3 bases removed from V and 0 bases from J, the gap between germline ends came to 9 bases. The CDR3 contains 15 residues. Germline V CDR1 and CDR2: KGHDR, SFDVKD. CDR3 nucleotides: TGTGCCACCAGTGATGCAGCGGAAAGCACAGATACGCAGTATTTT. It translates to CATSDAAESTDTQYF.

This clonotype has a count of ten or more. In nucleotides, the CDR3 is TGTGCCAGCAGTTACTCCGGAAGAATAGCGGGGGACAATGAGCAGTTCTTC. Amino acid sequence: CASSYSGRIAGDNEQFF. The gene calls are TRBV6-5 and TRBJ2-1; 9 bases map to TRBD2. From germline, CDR1 is MNHEY and CDR2 SVGAGI. J was trimmed by 5 bases and V by 0 bases; bases with no gene match: 8. This CDR3 contains 17 residues.

This clonotype was picked up many times. The CDR3 loop reads CASSYRTLNQPQHF. The CDR3 DNA follows: TGTGCCAGCAGTTACAGGACCCTCAATCAGCCCCAGCATTTT. The chain uses TRBV6-2 or TRBV6-3 and TRBJ1-5; no definite D call. The CDR3 length is 14 residues. V shed 2 bases and J shed 3 bases, with 8 bases lying between them. Germline loops: CDR1 MNHEY, CDR2 SVGEGT.

This clonotype was counted many times. The rearrangement joins TRBV5-1 to TRBJ2-7, with TRBD2 matching over 15 bases. Looked up from germline, CDR1 is SGHRS and CDR2 is YFSETQ. The CDR3 runs to 14 residues. With 4 bases clipped from V and 7 bases from J, the junction kept 3 bases outside the gene matches. The chain's CDR3 is CASSGTSGRREQYF. The CDR3 nucleotides read TGCGCCAGCAGCGGGACTAGCGGGAGGCGGGAGCAGTACTTC.

This chain uses TRBV19 with TRBJ1-1; TRBD1 agrees at 10 bases. After removal of 5 bases from V and 5 bases from J, the junction contained 8 bases not matched to a gene. Germline CDR1 LNHDA, CDR2 SQIVND (reference sequence). The CDR3 consists of 15 residues. This CDR3 reads CASSARDRGRTEAFF. The CDR3 coding sequence is TGTGCCAGTAGTGCCCGGGACAGGGGAAGAACTGAAGCTTTCTTT.

This clonotype was recorded many times. The chain has TRBV20-1 and TRBJ1-1, with a tentative D call TRBD1 (6 bases). This CDR3 region has 13 residues. The V end lost 5 bases, the J end lost 5 bases, and 15 bases lay between the germline ends. Germline assignment: CDR1 DFQATT and CDR2 SNEGSKA (reference sequence). The CDR3 coding sequence is TGCAGTGCTGAAGGGGGATGGGATACTGAAGCTTTCTTT. It codes for CSAEGGWDTEAFF.

In this sample, this clonotype turned up many times. The chain combines TRBV7-2 with TRBJ1-5; a possible D gene is TRBD1 (5 bases). Trimming pared 1 base from V and 7 bases from J, leaving 17 bases between. CDR1 and CDR2 (germline): SGHTA, FQGNSA. CDR3 length: 16 residues. The CDR3 DNA sequence: TGTGCCAGCAGCTTAGTATCAGGGCAGCCCGCCCAGCCCCAGCATTTT. This codes for CASSLVSGQPAQPQHF.